Here is one TCR beta chain with its context. No antigen is known for it. For TCRbeta, the library was prepared with unique molecular identifiers. TCRdb itself ran the PCR reads through MiXCR, one entry per CDR3 protein. The table lists a few hundred thousand distinct CDR3 sequences, about a quarter of them singletons. The data derive from a study of T-cell reconstitution after alpha-beta-depleted transplantation in children. Broader study findings: Several hundred expanded graft clones reportedly were the source of alpha-beta T cells about two months after transplant. Newly generated T cells supplied most T-cell counts and diversity one year post-transplant. Surviving recipient cells, namely T cells and thymic progenitors, were the source of high day-60 TCRbeta diversity in some patients.

Germline V gene sequence: CDR1 SGHRS, CDR2 YFSETQ. V gave up 3 bases and J gave up 8 bases; unmatched junction bases: 13. The length of the CDR3 is 16 residues. The sequencing used PBMCs, collected before TCRalphabeta/CD19-depleted stem cell transplant. This receptor was obtained from a boy under two years old with Wiskott-Aldrich syndrome, due to receive a stem cell transplant. The rearrangement links TRBV5-1 to TRBJ2-1; 8 bases fit TRBD2. The DNA of the CDR3 is TGCGCCAGCAGCTCCACCCCGACTAGCGAGGGCCATGAGCAGTTCTTC. The encoded protein is CASSSTPTSEGHEQFF.